These 30 T cell receptor beta chains originate from one sample sequenced in a study of beta chain features in type 1 diabetes. Study-wide results and limits: TCRB CDR3s from Type 1 diabetes patients were moderately but significantly shorter in all four CD4+ subsets.

Their antigens remain unidentified. Of the isolated RNA, all was reverse transcribed, and so the sequenced material was expressed TCRB transcripts. Repertoires were generated with immunoSEQ multiplex PCR, while TCRdb's copy carries only in-frame clones and drops some. The sample consists of hundreds of thousands of clones, roughly 13% of them appearing once. Sequenced input: naive CD4+ T cells from blood. The receptors stem from a young man with type 1 diabetes.

The chain carries TRBV30 and TRBJ1-4; 10 bases match TRBD1. The germline V gene encodes CDR1 GTSNPN and CDR2 SVGIG (reference sequence). Losses at the gene ends were 2 bases for V and 6 bases for J; bases not matched to a gene: 9. The CDR3 has 16 residues. DNA of the CDR3: TGTGCCTGGAGTAGTAGTCTCGGGACAGGGGATGAAAAACTGTTTTTT. Translating gives CAWSSSLGTGDEKLFF.

This clone has only a few counts. The chain recombines TRBV28 with TRBJ2-7; TRBD1 matches 9 bases. The CDR3 totals 15 residues. Unmatched junction bases numbered 9, after V lost 5 bases and J lost 4 bases. CDR1 and CDR2 from the germline V gene are MDHEN and SYDVKM. CDR3 bases: TGTGCCAGCAGTACCACAGGGGGCGGGATTTACGAGCAGTACTTC. This encodes CASSTTGGGIYEQYF.

This clone appeared a few times. The rearrangement uses TRBV13 and TRBJ1-3; TRBD1 matches 7 bases. This CDR3 is 14 amino acids long. After removal of 4 bases from V and 9 bases from J, the junction contained 9 bases not matched to a gene. CDR1 and CDR2 (germline): PRHDT, FYEKMQ (reference sequence). CDR3 in amino acids: CASSSGTVTSTIYF. DNA of the CDR3: TGTGCCAGCAGCTCCGGGACAGTAACATCCACCATATATTTT.

This chain links TRBV10-3 with TRBJ2-2; 8 positions agree with TRBD1. The germline V gene encodes CDR1 ENHRY and CDR2 SYGVKD. The CDR3 contains 15 residues. V lost 2 bases, J lost 3 bases, and 2 bases stayed unmatched. As DNA, the CDR3 is TGTGCCATCAGTGAGCAGGGGGCGGACACCGGGGAGCTGTTTTTT. Protein: CAISEQGADTGELFF.

J is TRBJ2-3 and V is TRBV4-1; D perhaps matches TRBD2 (5 bases). The CDR3 is made up of 17 amino acids. V was pared by 2 bases and J by 0 bases, with 15 bases between. CDR1 and CDR2 (germline): MGHRA, YSYEKL. The CDR3 sequence: CASSQTPGLSSTDTQYF. The CDR3 DNA reads TGCGCCAGCAGCCAAACCCCCGGACTGTCTAGCACAGATACGCAGTATTTT.

This clone was seen more than once but under ten times. The genes are TRBV6-5 and TRBJ1-6; D not certain. Germline V gene data show CDR1 as MNHEY and CDR2 as SVGAGI. Trimming stripped 6 bases from V and 6 bases from J, with 9 bases between. This CDR3 is 13 amino acids long. The CDR3 protein is CASRRGGNSPLHF. CDR3 DNA sequence: TGTGCCAGCAGACGAGGTGGTAATTCACCCCTCCACTTT.

The table lists this clone with a few counts. The chain links TRBV18 to TRBJ1-2; possible D gene TRBD1, 5 bases. Trimming took off 6 bases at V and 6 bases at J, with 17 bases between the two ends. From germline, CDR1 is KGHSH and CDR2 LQKENI. The CDR3 totals 14 residues. The chain's CDR3 is CASSPNGGVDGYTF. Here the CDR3 DNA reads TGTGCCAGCTCGCCGAACGGAGGGGTCGATGGCTACACCTTC.

The rearrangement uses TRBV6-1 and TRBJ1-3; no reliable D call. With 8 bases removed from V and 0 bases from J, the gap between germline ends came to 11 bases. Germline-derived CDR1 and CDR2 are MNHNS and SASEGT. CDR3 length: 14 amino acids. DNA of the CDR3: TGTGCCAGCCGGTGGGCCGACTCTGGAAACACCATATATTTT. Protein product: CASRWADSGNTIYF.

This clone turned up a few times. The chain has TRBV11-2 and TRBJ2-4, with TRBD2 matching over 12 bases. There are 17 residues in the CDR3. V trimming: 6 bases; J trimming: 0 bases; junction bases outside the gene matches: 6. Germline CDR1 SGHAT, CDR2 FQNNGV. CDR3 nucleotides: TGTGCCAGCAGGGGACTAGCGGGTACTCTAGCCAAAAACATTCAGTACTTC. Amino acid sequence: CASRGLAGTLAKNIQYF.

The chain uses TRBV29-1 and TRBJ1-3; D call uncertain. CDR3 length equals 12 residues. Trimming shortened V by 4 bases and J by 0 bases, and 4 bases separated the two germline ends. Germline V gene data show CDR1 as SQVTM and CDR2 as ANQGSEA. The CDR3 loop reads CSVGISGNTIYF. CDR3 bases: TGCAGCGTTGGTATCTCTGGAAACACCATATATTTT.

This clone was seen a few times. This chain joins TRBV4-1 and TRBJ2-7; perhaps D is TRBD1 or TRBD2 (6 bases each). Germline CDR1 is MGHRA and CDR2 is YSYEKL. The V end lost 5 bases, the J end lost 3 bases, and 17 bases lay between the germline ends. The CDR3 loop spans 15 amino acids. The CDR3 DNA follows: TGCGCCAGCAGCGAAGGGGGGACCCTCGGCTACGAGCAGTACTTC. Amino acid sequence: CASSEGGTLGYEQYF.

A word on this clone: The sample holds other DNA sequences that translate to the same CDR3. The chain uses TRBV9 and TRBJ2-4; no clear D gene. CDR1 is SGDLS and CDR2 is YYNGEE in the germline V gene. This CDR3 is built from 14 residues. With 2 bases removed from V and 1 base from J, the gap between germline ends came to 7 bases. The CDR3, as DNA: TGTGCCAGCAGCGTTGACGGGGCCAAAAACATTCAGTACTTC. This gives the protein CASSVDGAKNIQYF.

Only one count was recorded for this clone. The chain joins TRBV19 to TRBJ2-7, with D tentatively TRBD2 (5 bases). The CDR3 is made up of 14 amino acids. V was shortened by 1 base and J by 5 bases, with 12 bases between the two germline ends. Germline assignment: CDR1 LNHDA and CDR2 SQIVND (reference sequence). This CDR3 is CASSIVPAEHEQYF. CDR3 DNA sequence: TGTGCCAGTAGTATAGTGCCAGCGGAGCACGAGCAGTACTTC.

The chain joins TRBV28 to TRBJ1-2; D remains ambiguous. The V gene lost 5 bases and the J gene lost 7 bases, with 14 bases spanning the gap. Germline assignment: CDR1 MDHEN and CDR2 SYDVKM. The CDR3 is 13 residues long. CDR3 sequence: CASSPIGDRGYTF. DNA of the CDR3: TGTGCCAGCAGTCCTATCGGGGATCGTGGCTACACCTTC.

In regard to this clone: In the same sample, other DNA sequences code for this CDR3. The chain recombines TRBV18 with TRBJ2-5; either TRBD1 or TRBD2 may fit D (5 bases each). Trimming removed 3 bases from V and 1 base from J, with 6 bases in between. Germline CDR1 and CDR2: KGHSH and LQKENI. The CDR3 length is 13 residues. This chain's CDR3 is CASSPGTQETQYF. CDR3 nucleotides: TGTGCCAGCTCACCGGGGACCCAAGAGACCCAGTACTTC.

This clone was observed a few times. The gene calls are TRBV25-1 and TRBJ2-7, with TRBD1 matching over 7 bases. Germline V gene lookup returns CDR1 MGHDK and CDR2 SYGVNS. This CDR3 has 14 amino acids. Trimming cost V 5 bases and J 1 base; bases outside gene matches: 5. CDR3 sequence (DNA): TGTGCCAGCAGTTCCGGGACAGTTTCCTACGAGCAGTACTTC. It encodes CASSSGTVSYEQYF.

Regarding this clone: Distinct nucleotide sequences in the sample also encode this CDR3. CDR3 sequence reads: CASSVDRADTQYF. The CDR3 region has the DNA TGTGCCAGCAGCGTCGACAGGGCAGATACGCAGTATTTT. The chain couples TRBV9 to TRBJ2-3; 7 nucleotides line up with TRBD1. The CDR3 runs to 13 residues. Germline V gives CDR1 SGDLS, CDR2 YYNGEE. V gave up 2 bases and J gave up 4 bases; unmatched junction bases: 1. Full variable domain (remainder filled in from reference TRBV9 and TRBJ2-3): DSGVTQTPKHLITATGQRVTLRCSPRSGDLSVYWYQQSLDQGLQFLIQYYNGEERAKGNILERFSAQQFPDLHSELNLSSLELGDSALYFCASSVDRADTQYFGPGTRLTVL.

This clone was seen a handful of times. The chain couples TRBV2 to TRBJ2-2; 7 nucleotides match TRBD1. Germline V lookup: CDR1 SNHLY, CDR2 FYNNEI. Germline trimming cut 1 base from V and 3 bases from J; bases unmatched to any gene: 5. The CDR3 length is 16 residues. In DNA form, the CDR3 reads TGTGCCAGCAGTGAAGGCGGACAGGCTCACACCGGGGAGCTGTTTTTT. This codes for CASSEGGQAHTGELFF.

In nucleotides, the CDR3 is TGTGCCAGCAGCTTAGATCGTGGTACGGCTTTCTTC. It codes for CASSLDRGTAFF. This rearrangement joins TRBV11-3 to TRBJ2-1; D is undetermined. Trimming removed 0 bases from V and 16 bases from J, with 13 bases in between. From germline, CDR1 is SGHNT and CDR2 YENEEA. The CDR3 length is 12 residues.

In its sample, this clone was seen a few times. The chain uses TRBV4-1 and TRBJ2-2, with 11 nucleotides matching TRBD1. The CDR3 contains 15 residues. Germline V gives CDR1 MGHRA, CDR2 YSYEKL. Losses at the gene ends were 5 bases for V and 4 bases for J; bases not matched to a gene: 3. CDR3 DNA: TGCGCCAGCAGCAAGGGACAGGGGGTCACCGGGGAGCTGTTTTTT. It specifies CASSKGQGVTGELFF.

V and J are TRBV2 and TRBJ2-1; a weak D match, TRBD1 (6 bases). The germline CDR1 and CDR2 sequences are SNHLY and FYNNEI. The V end was cut by 6 bases, the J end by 10 bases, with 19 bases between. The CDR3 covers 14 residues. The DNA for the CDR3 is TGTGCCAGCAGGGTCCAGGGGATAACAGACGAGCAGTTCTTC. It translates to CASRVQGITDEQFF.

The CDR3 loop is CASRGHGGEKLFF. Here the CDR3 DNA reads TGTGCCAGCAGGGGACACGGCGGGGAAAAACTGTTTTTT. This chain joins TRBV2 and TRBJ1-4; D is possibly TRBD1 (6 bases). Germline V gives CDR1 SNHLY, CDR2 FYNNEI. This CDR3 is built from 13 residues. V was trimmed by 6 bases and J by 8 bases, leaving 13 bases between them.

This clone was counted only a few times. The genes are TRBV29-1 and TRBJ2-6; D assignment may be TRBD1 or TRBD2 (5 bases each). Germline V gene data show CDR1 as SQVTM and CDR2 as ANQGSEA. CDR3 length: 15 residues. Trimming stripped 6 bases from V and 13 bases from J, with 25 bases between. The CDR3 is CSVLTLLSKGTVLTF. CDR3 in DNA: TGCAGCGTCTTAACCCTCCTCAGTAAGGGGACGGTCCTGACTTTC.

This clone has just a few counts. The chain is built from TRBV5-4 and TRBJ1-1, with D tentatively TRBD1 (5 bases). V lost 4 bases, J lost 1 base, and 8 bases lay in between. The CDR3 loop spans 13 amino acids. CDR1 is SGHNT, CDR2 YYREEE, per germline (reference sequence). The CDR3 reads CASSQGRNTEAFF. Written as DNA, the CDR3 is TGTGCCAGCAGCCAGGGACGGAACACTGAAGCTTTCTTT.

The gene calls are TRBV5-1 and TRBJ2-7, with no clear D. V was cut by 7 bases and J by 2 bases, with 19 bases left in between. Per the germline V gene, CDR1 is SGHRS and CDR2 is YFSETQ. The CDR3 runs to 15 residues. The CDR3 nucleotides read TGCGCCAGCTCCCTACTTGAAGACGGTGCCTACGAGCAGTACTTC. Protein: CASSLLEDGAYEQYF.

This clone was seen only a few times. The chain is built from TRBV29-1 and TRBJ1-1; D is uncertain. CDR1 is SQVTM and CDR2 is ANQGSEA in the germline V gene. V lost 6 bases, J lost 3 bases, and 11 bases lay in between. This CDR3 region has 12 residues. Here the CDR3 reads CSVGGPDTEAFF. CDR3 DNA: TGCAGCGTCGGCGGGCCGGACACTGAAGCTTTCTTT.

This clone was counted only a few times. This chain connects TRBV28 to TRBJ1-5; no reliable D call. V gave up 3 bases and J gave up 0 bases, with 9 bases separating them. Germline V CDR1 and CDR2: MDHEN, SYDVKM. The CDR3 totals 15 residues. The CDR3 loop reads CASSLVPYSNQPQHF. The CDR3 nucleotides are TGTGCCAGCAGTTTGGTTCCTTATAGCAATCAGCCCCAGCATTTT.

This clone was observed a handful of times. The chain links TRBV30 to TRBJ1-2; D perhaps matches TRBD1 (6 bases). The CDR3 has 11 amino acids. Per germline, CDR1 GTSNPN and CDR2 SVGIG (reference sequence). CDR3 sequence reads: CTYEGEYGYTF. DNA of the CDR3: TGTACCTATGAGGGGGAGTATGGCTACACCTTC.

Only a few counts were recorded for this clone. V and J are TRBV6-4 and TRBJ1-1, with a tentative D call TRBD1 (6 bases). V was shortened by 8 bases and J by 6 bases, with 16 bases between the two germline ends. Germline CDR1 is MRHNA and CDR2 is SNTAGT. The CDR3 is 13 amino acids. CDR3 protein: CASPTGGASEAFF. CDR3 DNA: TGTGCCAGCCCGACTGGGGGGGCCTCTGAAGCTTTCTTT.

The chain employs TRBV7-9 and TRBJ1-1; D is uncertain. The CDR3 covers 10 residues. Trimming removed 9 bases from V and 11 bases from J, with 13 bases in between. Germline V CDR1 and CDR2: SEHNR, FQNEAQ (reference sequence). The CDR3, as DNA: TGTGCCAGTCAAGGTAGTAGGGCTTTCTTT. This sequence encodes CASQGSRAFF.